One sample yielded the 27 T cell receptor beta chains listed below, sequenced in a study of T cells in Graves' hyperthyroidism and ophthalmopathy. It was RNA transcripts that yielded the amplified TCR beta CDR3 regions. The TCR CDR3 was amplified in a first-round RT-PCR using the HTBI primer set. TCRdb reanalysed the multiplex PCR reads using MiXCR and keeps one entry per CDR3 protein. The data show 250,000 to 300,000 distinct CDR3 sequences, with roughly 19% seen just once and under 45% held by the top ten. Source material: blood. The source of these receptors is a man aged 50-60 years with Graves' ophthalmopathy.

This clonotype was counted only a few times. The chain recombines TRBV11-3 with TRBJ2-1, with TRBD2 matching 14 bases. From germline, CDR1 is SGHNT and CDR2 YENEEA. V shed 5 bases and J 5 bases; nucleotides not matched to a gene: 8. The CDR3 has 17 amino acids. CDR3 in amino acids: CASSPPWTSGRNNEQFF. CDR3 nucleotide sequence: TGTGCCAGCAGCCCACCCTGGACTAGCGGGAGGAACAATGAGCAGTTCTTC.

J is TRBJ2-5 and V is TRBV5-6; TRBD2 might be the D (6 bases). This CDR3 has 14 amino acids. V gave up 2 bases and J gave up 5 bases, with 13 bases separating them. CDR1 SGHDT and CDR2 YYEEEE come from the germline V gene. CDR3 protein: CASSFGTPGETQYF. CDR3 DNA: TGTGCCAGCAGCTTCGGGACTCCTGGTGAGACCCAGTACTTC.

DNA for the CDR3: TGTGCCAGCAGTTACACGGCGATTAGCACAGATACGCAGTATTTT. The encoded protein is CASSYTAISTDTQYF. This rearrangement joins TRBV6-2 or TRBV6-3 to TRBJ2-3; D is ambiguous. From germline, CDR1 is MNHEY and CDR2 SVGEGT. Trimming took off 2 bases at V and 0 bases at J, with 9 bases between the two ends. This CDR3 is built from 15 residues.

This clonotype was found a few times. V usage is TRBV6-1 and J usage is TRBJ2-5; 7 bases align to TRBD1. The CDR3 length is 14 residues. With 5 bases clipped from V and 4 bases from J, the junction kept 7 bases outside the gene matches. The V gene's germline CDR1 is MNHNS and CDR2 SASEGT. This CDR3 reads CASSFEGAGETQYF. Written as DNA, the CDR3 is TGTGCCAGCAGTTTCGAGGGGGCGGGAGAGACCCAGTACTTC.

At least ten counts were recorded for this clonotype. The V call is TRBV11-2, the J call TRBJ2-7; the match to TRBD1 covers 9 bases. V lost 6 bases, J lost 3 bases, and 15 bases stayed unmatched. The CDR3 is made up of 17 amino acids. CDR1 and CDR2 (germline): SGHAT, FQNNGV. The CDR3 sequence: CASSRTGGADTLYEQYF. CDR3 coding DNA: TGTGCCAGCAGTCGCACAGGGGGCGCGGATACACTCTACGAGCAGTACTTC.

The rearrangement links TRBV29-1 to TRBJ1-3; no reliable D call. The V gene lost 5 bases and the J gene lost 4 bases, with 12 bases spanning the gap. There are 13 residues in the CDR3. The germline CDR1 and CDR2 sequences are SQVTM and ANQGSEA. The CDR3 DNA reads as TGCAGCGTTTCCGGGGAAGCGGGAAACACCATATATTTT. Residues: CSVSGEAGNTIYF. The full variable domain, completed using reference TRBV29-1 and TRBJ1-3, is SAVISQKPSRDICQRGTSLTIQCQVDSQVTMMFWYRQQPGQSLTLIATANQGSEATYESGFVIDKFPISRPNLTFSTLTVSNMSPEDSSIYLCSVSGEAGNTIYFGEGSWLTVV.

The CDR3 coding sequence is TGCAGCGTTGAAGATGGCGGACTAGCGGGCGTCAATGAGCAGTTCTTC. It specifies CSVEDGGLAGVNEQFF. The gene calls are TRBV29-1 and TRBJ2-1, with 11 bases lining up with TRBD2. The CDR3 has 16 residues. V gave up 0 bases and J gave up 6 bases; unmatched junction bases: 7. Germline V lookup: CDR1 SQVTM, CDR2 ANQGSEA.

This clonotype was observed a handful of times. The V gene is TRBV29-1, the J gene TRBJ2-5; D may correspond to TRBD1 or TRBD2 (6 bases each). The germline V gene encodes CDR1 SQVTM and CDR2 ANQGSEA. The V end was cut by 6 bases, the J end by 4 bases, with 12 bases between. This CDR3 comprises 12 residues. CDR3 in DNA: TGCAGCGTCCGAGGGGGGCGAGAGACCCAGTACTTC. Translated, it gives CSVRGGRETQYF.

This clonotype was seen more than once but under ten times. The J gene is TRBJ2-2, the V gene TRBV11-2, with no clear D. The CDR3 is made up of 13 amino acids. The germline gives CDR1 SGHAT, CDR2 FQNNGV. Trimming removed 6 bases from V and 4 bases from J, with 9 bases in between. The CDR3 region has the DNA TGTGCCAGCAGTTTCTTCACCACCGGGGAGCTGTTTTTT. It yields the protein CASSFFTTGELFF.

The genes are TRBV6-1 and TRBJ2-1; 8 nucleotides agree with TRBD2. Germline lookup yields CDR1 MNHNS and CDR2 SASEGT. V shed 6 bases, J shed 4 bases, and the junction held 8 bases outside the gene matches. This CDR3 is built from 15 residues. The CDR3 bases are TGTGCCAGCAGACCCGGGAGGGGTTATTACAATGAGCAGTTCTTC. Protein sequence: CASRPGRGYYNEQFF.

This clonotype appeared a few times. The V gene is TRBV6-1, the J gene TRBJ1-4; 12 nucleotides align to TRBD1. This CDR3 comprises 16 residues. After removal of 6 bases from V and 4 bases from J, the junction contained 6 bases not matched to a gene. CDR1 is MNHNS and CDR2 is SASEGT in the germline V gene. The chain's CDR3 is CASRAGTGGFNEKLFF. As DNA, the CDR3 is TGTGCCAGCAGGGCCGGGACAGGGGGCTTTAATGAAAAACTGTTTTTT.

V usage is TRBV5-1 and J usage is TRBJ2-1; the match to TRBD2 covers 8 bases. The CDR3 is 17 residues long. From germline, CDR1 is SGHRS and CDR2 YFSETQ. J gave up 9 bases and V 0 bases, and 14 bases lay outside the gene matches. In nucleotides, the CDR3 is TGCGCCAGCAGCTTGGAGGCTAGCGCCAACCGGGGGGGTGAGCAGTTCTTC. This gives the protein CASSLEASANRGGEQFF.

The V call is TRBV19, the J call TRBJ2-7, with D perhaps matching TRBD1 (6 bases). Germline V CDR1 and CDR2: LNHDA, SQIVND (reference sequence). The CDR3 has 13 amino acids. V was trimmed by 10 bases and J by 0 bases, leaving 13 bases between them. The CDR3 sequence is CATHRDGSYEQYF. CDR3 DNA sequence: TGTGCCACCCACAGGGACGGCTCCTACGAGCAGTACTTC.

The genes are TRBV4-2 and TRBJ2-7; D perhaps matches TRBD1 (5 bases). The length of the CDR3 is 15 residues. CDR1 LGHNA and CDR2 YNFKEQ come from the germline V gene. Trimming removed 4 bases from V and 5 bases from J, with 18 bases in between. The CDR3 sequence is CASSPLRQGQDEQYF. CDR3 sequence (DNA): TGTGCCAGCAGCCCGCTGAGGCAGGGTCAGGACGAGCAGTACTTC.

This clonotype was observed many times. For the CDR3, the DNA is TGTGCCAGCAGCTCTAACCCGCAAAACGAGCAGTACTTC. This codes for CASSSNPQNEQYF. The chain has TRBV7-3 and TRBJ2-7; D remains ambiguous. Germline V CDR1 and CDR2: SGHTA, FQGTGA. Trimming removed 4 bases from V and 5 bases from J, with 12 bases in between. The CDR3 consists of 13 residues.

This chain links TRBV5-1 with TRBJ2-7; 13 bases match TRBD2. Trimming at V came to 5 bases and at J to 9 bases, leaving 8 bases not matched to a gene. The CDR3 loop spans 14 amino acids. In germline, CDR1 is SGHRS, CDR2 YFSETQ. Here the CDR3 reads CASSWGLAGSGQYF. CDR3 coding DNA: TGCGCCAGCAGTTGGGGACTAGCGGGAAGCGGGCAGTACTTC.

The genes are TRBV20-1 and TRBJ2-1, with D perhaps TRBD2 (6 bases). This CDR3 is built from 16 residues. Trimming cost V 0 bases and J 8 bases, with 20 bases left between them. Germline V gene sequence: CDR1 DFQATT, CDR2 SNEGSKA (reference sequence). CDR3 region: CSARDLRGNSRDEQFF. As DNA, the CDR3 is TGCAGTGCTAGAGATTTACGGGGGAATAGTCGAGATGAGCAGTTCTTC.

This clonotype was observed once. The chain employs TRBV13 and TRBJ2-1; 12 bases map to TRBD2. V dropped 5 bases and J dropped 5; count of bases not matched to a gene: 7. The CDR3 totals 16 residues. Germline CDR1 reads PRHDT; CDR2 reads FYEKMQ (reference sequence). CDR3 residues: CASSPVTSGSNNEQFF. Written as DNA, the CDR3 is TGTGCCAGCAGCCCGGTGACTAGCGGGAGCAACAATGAGCAGTTCTTC.

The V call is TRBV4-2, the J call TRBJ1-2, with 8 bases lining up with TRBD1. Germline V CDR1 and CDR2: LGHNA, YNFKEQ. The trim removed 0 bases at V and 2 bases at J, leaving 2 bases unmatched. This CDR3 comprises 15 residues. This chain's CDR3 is CASSQDDRGNYGYTF. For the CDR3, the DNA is TGTGCCAGCAGCCAAGACGACAGGGGCAACTATGGCTACACCTTC.

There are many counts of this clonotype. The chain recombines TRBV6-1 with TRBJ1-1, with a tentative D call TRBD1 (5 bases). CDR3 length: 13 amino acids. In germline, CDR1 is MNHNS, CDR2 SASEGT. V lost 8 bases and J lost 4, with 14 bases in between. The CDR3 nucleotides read TGTGCCAGCGGCCAAGGAGGGGTCACTGAAGCTTTCTTT. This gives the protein CASGQGGVTEAFF.

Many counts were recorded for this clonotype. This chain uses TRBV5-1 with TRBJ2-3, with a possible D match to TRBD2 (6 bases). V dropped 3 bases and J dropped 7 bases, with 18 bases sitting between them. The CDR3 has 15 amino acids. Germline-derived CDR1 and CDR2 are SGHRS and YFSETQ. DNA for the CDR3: TGCGCCAGCAGCTCCGATAGCGGTGCTCCTTATACGCAGTATTTT. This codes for CASSSDSGAPYTQYF.

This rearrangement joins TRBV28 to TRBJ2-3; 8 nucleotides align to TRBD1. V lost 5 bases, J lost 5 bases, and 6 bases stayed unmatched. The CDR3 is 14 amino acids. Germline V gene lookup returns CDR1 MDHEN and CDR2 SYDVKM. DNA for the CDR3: TGTGCCAGCAGTCACCGACAGGGGAAAGATACGCAGTATTTT. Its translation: CASSHRQGKDTQYF. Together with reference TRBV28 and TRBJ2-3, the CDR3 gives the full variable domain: DVKVTQSSRYLVKRTGEKVFLECVQDMDHENMFWYRQDPGLGLRLIYFSYDVKMKEKGDIPEGYSVSREKKERFSLILESASTNQTSMYLCASSHRQGKDTQYFGPGTRLTVL.

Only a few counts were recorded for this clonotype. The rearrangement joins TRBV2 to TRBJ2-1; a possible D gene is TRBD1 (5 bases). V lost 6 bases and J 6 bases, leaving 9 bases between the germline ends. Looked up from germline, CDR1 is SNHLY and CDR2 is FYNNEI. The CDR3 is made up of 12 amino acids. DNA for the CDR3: TGTGCCAGCAGGGCTGACAGCAATGAGCAGTTCTTC. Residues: CASRADSNEQFF. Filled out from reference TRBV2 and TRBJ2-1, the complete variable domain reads EPEVTQTPSHQVTQMGQEVILRCVPISNHLYFYWYRQILGQKVEFLVSFYNNEISEKSEIFDDQFSVERPDGSNFTLKIRSTKLEDSAMYFCASRADSNEQFFGPGTRLTVL.

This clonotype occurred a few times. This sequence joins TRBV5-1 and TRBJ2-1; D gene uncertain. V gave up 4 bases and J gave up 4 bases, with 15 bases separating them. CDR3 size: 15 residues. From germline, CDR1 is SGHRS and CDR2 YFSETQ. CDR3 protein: CASSIDDTRYNEQFF. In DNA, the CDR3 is TGCGCCAGCAGCATAGATGATACAAGATACAATGAGCAGTTCTTC.

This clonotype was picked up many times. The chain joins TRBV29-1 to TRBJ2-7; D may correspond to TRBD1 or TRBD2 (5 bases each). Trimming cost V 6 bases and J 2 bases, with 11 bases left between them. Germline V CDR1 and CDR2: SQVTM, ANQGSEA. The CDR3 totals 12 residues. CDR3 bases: TGCAGCGTAGGGACGGAGACCTACGAGCAGTACTTC. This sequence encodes CSVGTETYEQYF.

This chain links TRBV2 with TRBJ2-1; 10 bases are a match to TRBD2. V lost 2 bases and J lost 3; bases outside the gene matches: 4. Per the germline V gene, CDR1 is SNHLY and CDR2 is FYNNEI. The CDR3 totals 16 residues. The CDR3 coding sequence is TGTGCCAGCAGTGAACTAGCGGGAGCCGGCTACAATGAGCAGTTCTTC. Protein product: CASSELAGAGYNEQFF.

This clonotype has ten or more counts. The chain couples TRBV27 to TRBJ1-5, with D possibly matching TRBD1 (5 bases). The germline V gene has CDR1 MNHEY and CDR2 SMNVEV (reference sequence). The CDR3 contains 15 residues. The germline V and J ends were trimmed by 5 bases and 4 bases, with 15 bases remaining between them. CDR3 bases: TGTGCCAGCAGTCCAGGGACCGCGCTTAATCAGCCCCAGCATTTT. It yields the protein CASSPGTALNQPQHF.